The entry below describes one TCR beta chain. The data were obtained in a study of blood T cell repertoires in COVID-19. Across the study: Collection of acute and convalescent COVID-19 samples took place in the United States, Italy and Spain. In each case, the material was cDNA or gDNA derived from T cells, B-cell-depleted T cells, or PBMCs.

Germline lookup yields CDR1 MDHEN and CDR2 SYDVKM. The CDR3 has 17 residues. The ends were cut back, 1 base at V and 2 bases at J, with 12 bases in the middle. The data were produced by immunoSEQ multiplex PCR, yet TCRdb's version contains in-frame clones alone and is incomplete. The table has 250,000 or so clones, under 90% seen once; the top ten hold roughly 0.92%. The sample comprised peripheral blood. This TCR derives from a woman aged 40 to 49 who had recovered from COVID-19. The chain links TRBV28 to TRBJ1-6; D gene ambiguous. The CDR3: CASSLSDRGTYNSPLHF. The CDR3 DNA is TGTGCCAGCAGTTTATCTGACCGGGGAACCTATAATTCACCCCTCCACTTT.